This note documents a single T cell receptor (beta chain) sequence. Its antigen is currently unknown. Assay used: immunoSEQ multiplex PCR; TCRdb lists only in-frame clones, some missing. The table has 70,000 to 95,000 clones, around 80% seen once. This entry is derived from a study of OX40 agonist ivuxolimab in advanced cancers. At the level of the study: There were three patients with partial responses, one having hepatocellular carcinoma and two cutaneous melanoma. Whole-study findings and limits: Expanded clones tended on average to be more numerous among CD8+ T cells than CD4+.

The CDR3 runs to 15 residues. CDR1 and CDR2 (germline): ENHRY, SYGVKD. The V end was cut by 1 base, the J end by 1 base, with 8 bases between. The source was CD4+ or CD8+ T cells sorted from blood, collected in a trial of the OX40 agonist ivuxolimab. The chain employs TRBV10-3 and TRBJ2-1; TRBD2 might be the D (6 bases). The source of this sequence is an adult with an advanced solid tumor such as melanoma, head and neck, liver or kidney cancer. DNA of the CDR3: TGTGCCATCAGTGAGTGGGGGGAGTCCTACAATGAGCAGTTCTTC. This sequence encodes CAISEWGESYNEQFF.